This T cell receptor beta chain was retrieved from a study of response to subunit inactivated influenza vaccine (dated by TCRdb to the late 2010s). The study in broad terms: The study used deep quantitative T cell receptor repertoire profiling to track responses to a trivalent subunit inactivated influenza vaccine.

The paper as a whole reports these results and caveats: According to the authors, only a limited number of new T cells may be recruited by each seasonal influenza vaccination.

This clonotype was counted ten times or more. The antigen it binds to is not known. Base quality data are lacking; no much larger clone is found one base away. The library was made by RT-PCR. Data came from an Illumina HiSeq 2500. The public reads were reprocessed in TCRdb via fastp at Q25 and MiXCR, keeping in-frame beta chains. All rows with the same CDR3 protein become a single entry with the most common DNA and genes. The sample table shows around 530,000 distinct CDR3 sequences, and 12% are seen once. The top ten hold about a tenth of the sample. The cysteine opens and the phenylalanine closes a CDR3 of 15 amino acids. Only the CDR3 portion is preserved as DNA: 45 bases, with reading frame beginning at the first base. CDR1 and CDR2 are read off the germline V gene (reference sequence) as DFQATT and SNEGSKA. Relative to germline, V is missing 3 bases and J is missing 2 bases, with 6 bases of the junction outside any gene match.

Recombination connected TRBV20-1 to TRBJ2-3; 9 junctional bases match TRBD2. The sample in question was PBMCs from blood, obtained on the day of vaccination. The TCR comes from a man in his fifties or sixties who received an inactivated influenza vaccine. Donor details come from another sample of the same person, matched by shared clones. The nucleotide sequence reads TGCAGTGCTAGCGCGGCGGGAGGGTACACAGATACGCAGTATTTT. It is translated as CSASAAGGYTDTQYF.